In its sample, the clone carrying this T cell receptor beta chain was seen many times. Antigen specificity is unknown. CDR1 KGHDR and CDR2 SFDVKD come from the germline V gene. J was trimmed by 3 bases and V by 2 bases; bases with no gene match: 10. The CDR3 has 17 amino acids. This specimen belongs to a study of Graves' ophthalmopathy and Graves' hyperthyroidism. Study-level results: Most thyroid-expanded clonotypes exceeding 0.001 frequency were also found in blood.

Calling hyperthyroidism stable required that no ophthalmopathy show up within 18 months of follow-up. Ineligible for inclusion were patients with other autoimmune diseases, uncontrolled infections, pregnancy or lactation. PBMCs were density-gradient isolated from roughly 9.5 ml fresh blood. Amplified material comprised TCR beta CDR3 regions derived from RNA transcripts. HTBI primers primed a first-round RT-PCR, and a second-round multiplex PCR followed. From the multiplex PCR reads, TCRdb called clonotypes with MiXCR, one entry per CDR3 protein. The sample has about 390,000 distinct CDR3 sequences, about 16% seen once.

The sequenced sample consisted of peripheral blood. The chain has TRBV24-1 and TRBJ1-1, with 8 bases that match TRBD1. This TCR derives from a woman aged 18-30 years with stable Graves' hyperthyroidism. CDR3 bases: TGTGCCACCAGTGATTCTTCAGGGGGCGCGGGGGACACTGAAGCTTTCTTT. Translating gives CATSDSSGGAGDTEAFF.